Below are 10 T cell receptor beta chains sequenced from a single sample in a study of HIV-infected patients and healthy controls. Approximately 510 ng RNA was reverse transcribed with alpha and beta constant-region primers. Alpha and beta chain libraries were made separately by chain-specific third strand synthesis with multiplexing indices. A single record per CDR3 protein comes from TCRdb applying MiXCR to the 5' RACE reads. Here the sample spans about 10,000 distinct CDR3 sequences, about 5.2% being singletons. All unsorted peripheral T cells were captured because whole blood was used without fractionation. Sample: blood, taken before antiretroviral therapy. These receptors were obtained from an adult with HIV infection.

This clonotype was observed at least ten times. The V call is TRBV29-1, the J call TRBJ2-1, with 7 bases fitting TRBD2. V gave up 4 bases and J gave up 6 bases; unmatched junction bases: 6. Germline V gene data show CDR1 as SQVTM and CDR2 as ANQGSEA. The CDR3 runs 13 residues. In nucleotides, the CDR3 is TGCAGCGTTGGGGGGGGAGGGCTCAATGAGCAGTTCTTC. Protein sequence: CSVGGGGLNEQFF.

This clonotype was found many times. V usage is TRBV20-1 and J usage is TRBJ1-5, with 7 bases matching TRBD1. V gave up 4 bases and J gave up 6 bases; unmatched junction bases: 9. The germline V gene has CDR1 DFQATT and CDR2 SNEGSKA (reference sequence). CDR3 length: 14 residues. CDR3 bases: TGCAGTGCTACGACCGGGACAGCAGGTCAGCCCCAGCATTTT. Translated, it gives CSATTGTAGQPQHF.

The table lists this clonotype with many counts. This rearrangement joins TRBV29-1 to TRBJ2-2; D may be TRBD2 (5 bases). Trimming took off 6 bases at V and 8 bases at J, with 19 bases between the two ends. CDR1 and CDR2 from the germline V gene are SQVTM and ANQGSEA. The CDR3 has 14 residues. The CDR3 DNA reads TGCAGCGTAGCACCTAGCACCACCACGGGGGAGCTGTTTTTT. Its protein is CSVAPSTTTGELFF.

This clonotype appeared many times. This chain links TRBV9 with TRBJ1-2, with D perhaps TRBD1 (5 bases). The CDR3 runs to 13 residues. The germline V gene has CDR1 SGDLS and CDR2 YYNGEE. The V end was cut by 0 bases, the J end by 8 bases, with 11 bases between. The CDR3 DNA sequence: TGTGCCAGCAGCGTAGAGGGGCCCCTAGGCTACACCTTC. Protein product: CASSVEGPLGYTF.

This clonotype was detected ten times or more. The V call is TRBV7-9, the J call TRBJ2-2; D uncertain. The CDR3 has 13 residues. Germline V lookup: CDR1 SEHNR, CDR2 FQNEAQ (reference sequence). Trimming shortened V by 5 bases and J by 1 base, and 5 bases separated the two germline ends. The DNA for the CDR3 is TGTGCCAGCAGCGCCAGGAACACCGGGGAGCTGTTTTTT. It specifies CASSARNTGELFF.

This clonotype was seen many times. The V and J genes are TRBV6-1 and TRBJ1-1; D is uncertain. This CDR3 contains 13 residues. Per germline, CDR1 MNHNS and CDR2 SASEGT. V was cut by 5 bases and J by 1 base, with 8 bases left in between. CDR3 sequence (DNA): TGTGCCAGCAGTTCCGATCGGAACACTGAAGCTTTCTTT. Translating gives CASSSDRNTEAFF.

This clonotype occurred a few times. This chain links TRBV20-1 with TRBJ2-5, with D tentatively TRBD1 (5 bases). Trimming took 7 bases from V and 5 from J, leaving 23 bases between them. This CDR3 is built from 15 residues. Germline values: CDR1 DFQATT, CDR2 SNEGSKA (reference sequence). CDR3 bases: TGCAGTGTCCTCCCTCCAGGGTTCATTCGGGAGACCCAGTACTTC. As protein: CSVLPPGFIRETQYF.

The chain links TRBV9 to TRBJ2-3, with D possibly matching TRBD2 (7 bases). The CDR3 has 15 residues. Trimming stripped 0 bases from V and 5 bases from J, with 13 bases between. CDR1 is SGDLS and CDR2 is YYNGEE in the germline V gene. In nucleotides, the CDR3 is TGTGCCAGCAGCGTAGAGGGGGGGCTCATAGATACGCAGTATTTT. Translated: CASSVEGGLIDTQYF.

This clonotype appeared many times. The J gene is TRBJ2-1, the V gene TRBV15, with 7 nucleotides matching TRBD1. The length of the CDR3 is 17 residues. Germline V CDR1 and CDR2: LNHNV, YYDKDF (reference sequence). Germline trimming cut 1 base from V and 1 base from J; bases unmatched to any gene: 7. CDR3 sequence reads: CATSRGGLGQSYNEQFF. CDR3 DNA: TGTGCCACCAGCAGAGGGGGGTTGGGACAGTCCTACAATGAGCAGTTCTTC.

This clonotype is labeled medium-sized. As DNA, the CDR3 is TGTGCCACAAAGGGGGGGCGGCTAAACACCGGGGAGCTGTTTTTT. It translates to CATKGGRLNTGELFF. The chain uses TRBV15 and TRBJ2-2; D possibly corresponds to TRBD2 (7 bases). The CDR3 runs to 15 residues. Germline-derived CDR1 and CDR2 are LNHNV and YYDKDF (reference sequence). Trimming pared 9 bases from V and 2 bases from J, leaving 16 bases between.